This is a list of T cell receptor beta chains from one sample in a study of OX40 agonist ivuxolimab in advanced cancers. Libraries were prepared by immunoSEQ multiplex PCR; TCRdb keeps only in-frame clonotypes and omits some of them. The table has some 94,000 clones, around 91% seen once; the top ten hold under 0.95%. The sequencing here drew on CD4+ or CD8+ T cells sorted from blood, taken in a trial of the OX40 agonist ivuxolimab. The receptors shown here come from an adult with an advanced solid tumor such as melanoma, head and neck, liver or kidney cancer. The CDR3 runs from the conserved cysteine through the conserved F or W. A D gene is named only where the DNA matches it firmly.

cdr3_aa	v_call	j_call	d_call	cdr3_length
CASSESSGTNTGELFF	TRBV10-2	TRBJ2-2	TRBD2	16
CASSALGAGHANEQFF	TRBV19	TRBJ2-1	.	16
CASSQRQGDGGYTF	TRBV21-1	TRBJ1-2	.	14
CASSRGGSRDEQFF	TRBV7-7	TRBJ2-1	TRBD2	14
CASSFTALGRTGGPGELFF	TRBV5-1	TRBJ2-2	TRBD1	19
CASSNGLAGVGISDEQYF	TRBV28	TRBJ2-7	TRBD2	18
CSVVGRGNTGELFF	TRBV29-1	TRBJ2-2	.	14
CAISESRGSYEQYF	TRBV10-3	TRBJ2-7	.	14
CASSLEWENTGELFF	TRBV7-9	TRBJ2-2	.	15
CASSHKREGWTGELFF	TRBV5-1	TRBJ2-2	TRBD2	16
CASTTSNQPQHF	TRBV28	TRBJ1-5	.	12
CAWAGELIETQYF	TRBV30	TRBJ2-5	TRBD2	13
CASSVHIRAELAGRNLADTQYF	TRBV9	TRBJ2-3	TRBD2	22
CASSYGGLSYNEQFF	TRBV28	TRBJ2-1	.	15
CASSLGRVYGYTF	TRBV28	TRBJ1-2	.	13
CASSPGGSGYGYTF	TRBV28	TRBJ1-2	TRBD1	14
CASSLPGGSTQYF	TRBV5-6	TRBJ2-3	TRBD2	13
CASSPRPGQLETEAFF	TRBV18	TRBJ1-1	TRBD1	16
CASSLSGRETQYF	TRBV7-3	TRBJ2-5	.	13
CSVQLAPGANVLTF	TRBV29-1	TRBJ2-6	.	14
CASSLEQGAGTGELFF	TRBV5-8	TRBJ2-2	.	16
CSAKQGAGNIQYF	TRBV29-1	TRBJ2-4	TRBD1	13
CASSLQLGGHEKLFF	TRBV7-2	TRBJ1-4	.	15
CASSLPGPRGLGNTEAFF	TRBV28	TRBJ1-1	TRBD1	18
CASSEALRASGSNERSYNEQFF	TRBV2	TRBJ2-1	TRBD2	22
CASSLRQGSVNTEAFF	TRBV5-1	TRBJ1-1	.	16